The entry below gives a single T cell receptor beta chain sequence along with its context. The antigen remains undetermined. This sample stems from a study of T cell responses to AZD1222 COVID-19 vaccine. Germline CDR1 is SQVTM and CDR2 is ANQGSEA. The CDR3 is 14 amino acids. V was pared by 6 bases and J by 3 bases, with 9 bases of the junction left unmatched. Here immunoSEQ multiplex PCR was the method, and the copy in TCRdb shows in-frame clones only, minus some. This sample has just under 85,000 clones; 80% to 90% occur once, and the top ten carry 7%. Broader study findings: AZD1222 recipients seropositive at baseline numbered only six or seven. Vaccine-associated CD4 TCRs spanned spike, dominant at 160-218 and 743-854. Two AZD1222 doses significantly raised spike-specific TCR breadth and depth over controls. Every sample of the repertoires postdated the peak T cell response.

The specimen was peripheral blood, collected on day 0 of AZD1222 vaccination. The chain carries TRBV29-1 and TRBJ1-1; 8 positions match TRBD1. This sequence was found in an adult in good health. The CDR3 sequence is CSVTPGGRDTEAFF. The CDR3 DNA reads TGCAGCGTAACCCCAGGGGGCCGGGACACTGAAGCTTTCTTT.